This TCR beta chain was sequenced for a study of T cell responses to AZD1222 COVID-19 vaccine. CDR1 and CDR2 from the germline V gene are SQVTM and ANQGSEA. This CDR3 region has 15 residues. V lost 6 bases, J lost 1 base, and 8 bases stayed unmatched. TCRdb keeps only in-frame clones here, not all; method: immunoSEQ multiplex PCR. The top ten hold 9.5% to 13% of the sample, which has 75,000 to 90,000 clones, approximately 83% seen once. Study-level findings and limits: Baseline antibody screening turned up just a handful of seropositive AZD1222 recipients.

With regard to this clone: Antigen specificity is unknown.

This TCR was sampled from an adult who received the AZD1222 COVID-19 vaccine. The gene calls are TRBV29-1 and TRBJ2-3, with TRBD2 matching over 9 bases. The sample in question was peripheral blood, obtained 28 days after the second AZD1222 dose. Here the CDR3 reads CSVRLLAGGTDTQYF. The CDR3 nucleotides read TGCAGCGTCCGACTCTTAGCGGGGGGCACAGATACGCAGTATTTT.